The 23 T cell receptor beta chains presented below share a single source sample, sequenced in a study of cytomegalovirus exposure and HLA in healthy donors. Data came from immunoSEQ multiplex PCR; TCRdb stores just in-frame clones and leaves some out. The data hold more than 200,000 clones, with about nine tenths observed a single time. Input material: PBMCs. These receptors originate from a woman aged 30 to 39 in good health and CMV-seronegative.

V usage is TRBV5-1 and J usage is TRBJ2-7; D uncertain. Germline loops: CDR1 SGHRS, CDR2 YFSETQ. This CDR3 is built from 12 residues. Trimming removed 2 bases from V and 4 bases from J, with 7 bases in between. The CDR3 protein is CASSLYRYEQYF. The CDR3 bases are TGCGCCAGCAGCTTATACAGATACGAGCAGTACTTC.

The V gene is TRBV5-6, the J gene TRBJ2-1; 8 nucleotides line up with TRBD2. The germline gives CDR1 SGHDT, CDR2 YYEEEE. The CDR3 contains 15 residues. The V and J ends lost 4 bases and 5 bases, in that order; junction bases with no gene match: 8. The CDR3 sequence: CASSRSGSSHNEQFF. CDR3 DNA: TGTGCCAGCAGCCGAAGCGGGAGTTCCCACAATGAGCAGTTCTTC. Full variable domain (missing parts from reference TRBV5-6 and TRBJ2-1): DAGVTQSPTHLIKTRGQQVTLRCSPKSGHDTVSWYQQALGQGPQFIFQYYEEEERQRGNFPDRFSGHQFPNYSSELNVNALLLGDSALYLCASSRSGSSHNEQFFGPGTRLTVL.

This chain connects TRBV19 to TRBJ1-5; 12 bases align to TRBD1. The CDR3 length is 15 residues. The germline CDR1 and CDR2 sequences are LNHDA and SQIVND (reference sequence). V dropped 4 bases and J dropped 4; count of bases not matched to a gene: 2. DNA for the CDR3: TGTGCCAGTAGTAGGGACAGGGGGCAGAATCAGCCCCAGCATTTT. Translating it yields CASSRDRGQNQPQHF.

This chain's CDR3 is CASTLGGVGVRDTQYF. CDR3 sequence (DNA): TGTGCCAGCACCCTGGGGGGGGTAGGAGTAAGGGATACGCAGTATTTT. The chain is built from TRBV6-4 and TRBJ2-3; 7 nucleotides align to TRBD2. Per germline, CDR1 MRHNA and CDR2 SNTAGT. This CDR3 contains 16 residues. V shed 7 bases, J shed 6 bases, and the junction held 16 bases outside the gene matches.

The genes are TRBV28 and TRBJ1-4, with D possibly TRBD1 on 6 matching bases. The CDR3 loop spans 15 amino acids. Trimming removed 3 bases from V and 5 bases from J, with 13 bases in between. CDR1 is MDHEN, CDR2 SYDVKM, per germline. Here the CDR3 reads CASSFRADSNEKLFF. In nucleotides, the CDR3 is TGTGCCAGCAGTTTTAGAGCGGACAGCAATGAAAAACTGTTTTTT.

Comments on this clone: Sequence at one end of the junction differs from germline and may be a read error. The V call is TRBV5-1, the J call TRBJ2-4; 12 bases align to TRBD1. Germline lookup yields CDR1 SGHRS and CDR2 YFSETQ. The CDR3 length is 14 residues. The chain's CDR3 is CASSLNRDRGRPFF. The CDR3 DNA is TGCGCCAGCAGCTTAAACCGGGACAGGGGGCGCCCATTCTTC.

The V and J genes are TRBV10-2 and TRBJ1-1; D remains unclear. The CDR3 has 12 amino acids. Trimming cost V 6 bases and J 2 bases, with 7 bases left between them. Germline CDR1 reads WSHSY; CDR2 reads SAAADI. The CDR3 DNA is TGCGCCAGCAGGGAGGGTAACACTGAAGCTTTCTTT. Translation gives CASREGNTEAFF.

This chain uses TRBV28 with TRBJ1-3; 9 nucleotides match TRBD1. This CDR3 spans 16 amino acids. Germline V gene data show CDR1 as MDHEN and CDR2 as SYDVKM. With V trimmed by 6 bases and J by 2 bases, 8 bases remained unmatched. Written as DNA, the CDR3 is TGTGCCAGCAGGAACAGGGGGCGCTTAGCTGGAAACACCATATATTTT. Its protein is CASRNRGRLAGNTIYF.

The J gene is TRBJ2-7, the V gene TRBV2; 7 nucleotides match TRBD1. The germline V gene encodes CDR1 SNHLY and CDR2 FYNNEI. V gave up 4 bases and J gave up 3 bases; unmatched junction bases: 12. The CDR3 loop spans 16 amino acids. The CDR3 DNA is TGTGCCAGCAGTGCAGCCGGGACAGAGGTTCTCTACGAGCAGTACTTC. Encoded protein: CASSAAGTEVLYEQYF. Full variable domain (outside the CDR3, taken from reference TRBV2 and TRBJ2-7): EPEVTQTPSHQVTQMGQEVILRCVPISNHLYFYWYRQILGQKVEFLVSFYNNEISEKSEIFDDQFSVERPDGSNFTLKIRSTKLEDSAMYFCASSAAGTEVLYEQYFGPGTRLTVT.

The chain joins TRBV27 to TRBJ2-1; no firm D call. Trimming removed 5 bases from V and 10 bases from J, with 21 bases in between. The CDR3 is made up of 15 amino acids. CDR1 MNHEY and CDR2 SMNVEV come from the germline V gene (reference sequence). CDR3 DNA: TGTGCCAGCAGTCCGACCCTCTCTGGGCGGCCCGAGCAGTTCTTC. As protein: CASSPTLSGRPEQFF.

The CDR3 protein is CASSSLIAGSYNEQFF. In DNA form, the CDR3 reads TGTGCCAGCAGTTCTCTAATCGCGGGCTCCTACAATGAGCAGTTCTTC. This chain links TRBV27 with TRBJ2-1; D perhaps matches TRBD2 (5 bases). With 4 bases removed from V and 0 bases from J, the gap between germline ends came to 13 bases. Per germline, CDR1 MNHEY and CDR2 SMNVEV (reference sequence). This CDR3 comprises 16 residues.

The chain links TRBV5-4 to TRBJ2-2, with D tentatively TRBD1 (6 bases). The germline gives CDR1 SGHNT, CDR2 YYREEE (reference sequence). V lost 5 bases, J lost 1 base, and 15 bases lay in between. CDR3 length: 16 amino acids. Here the CDR3 DNA reads TGTGCCAGCAGAGCGCGGACAGCCCTGAACACCGGGGAGCTGTTTTTT. Its translation: CASRARTALNTGELFF.

The V call is TRBV28, the J call TRBJ2-7; maybe TRBD1 (6 bases). CDR3 length: 18 residues. The germline V gene has CDR1 MDHEN and CDR2 SYDVKM. The ends were cut back, 5 bases at V and 3 bases at J, with 26 bases in the middle. In DNA, the CDR3 is TGTGCCAGCAGTCCAATAATCCCCCGGGACATCCGTGGCTACGAGCAGTACTTC. Amino acid sequence: CASSPIIPRDIRGYEQYF. Full variable domain (missing parts from reference TRBV28 and TRBJ2-7): DVKVTQSSRYLVKRTGEKVFLECVQDMDHENMFWYRQDPGLGLRLIYFSYDVKMKEKGDIPEGYSVSREKKERFSLILESASTNQTSMYLCASSPIIPRDIRGYEQYFGPGTRLTVT.

For the CDR3, the DNA is TGCAGCGTTGATAACGGGGTTCCTGCCGAAATCGTTCCGCAGTATGGCTACACCTTC. Translation gives CSVDNGVPAEIVPQYGYTF. The chain couples TRBV29-1 to TRBJ1-2; D gene unclear. The V and J ends lost 3 bases and 5 bases respectively, with 31 bases between them. Germline V gene lookup returns CDR1 SQVTM and CDR2 ANQGSEA. The CDR3 has 19 residues.

The rearrangement links TRBV4-2 to TRBJ2-3; 9 bases fit TRBD2. Germline V gene lookup returns CDR1 LGHNA and CDR2 YNFKEQ. V was pared by 1 base and J by 3 bases, with 11 bases of the junction left unmatched. The CDR3 has 18 amino acids. CDR3 loop: CASSQVRGVLAGTDTQYF. The CDR3 DNA reads as TGTGCCAGCAGCCAAGTTCGCGGCGTACTAGCGGGTACAGATACGCAGTATTTT.

J is TRBJ2-2 and V is TRBV5-1; D unclear. V lost 1 base to trimming and J lost 7 bases, with 5 bases between them. Germline CDR1 is SGHRS and CDR2 is YFSETQ. The CDR3 covers 12 residues. The chain's CDR3 is CASSLTRGELFF. CDR3 DNA: TGCGCCAGCAGCTTGACGCGCGGGGAGCTGTTTTTT.

The chain is built from TRBV2 and TRBJ2-5; D remains unclear. This CDR3 is 15 amino acids long. Trimming removed 4 bases from V and 2 bases from J, with 14 bases in between. Germline values: CDR1 SNHLY, CDR2 FYNNEI. The CDR3 protein is CASSVSSIRQETQYF. CDR3 in DNA: TGTGCCAGCAGTGTAAGTTCTATCCGACAAGAGACCCAGTACTTC.

In DNA, the CDR3 is TGTGCCTGGAGAGAAGGGGCCCCCACAGATACGCAGTATTTT. Its protein is CAWREGAPTDTQYF. The V call is TRBV30, the J call TRBJ2-3; TRBD1 is a possible D gene (5 bases). Trimming shortened V by 3 bases and J by 2 bases, and 12 bases separated the two germline ends. CDR3 size: 14 residues. Germline-derived CDR1 and CDR2 are GTSNPN and SVGIG (reference sequence).

This clone was picked up a small number of times. CDR3 region: CASSNSADSYEQYF. The CDR3 DNA reads TGTGCCAGCAGTAATTCGGCGGATTCCTACGAGCAGTACTTC. The chain carries TRBV7-6 and TRBJ2-7; no definite D call. The germline V gene has CDR1 SGHVS and CDR2 FNYEAQ. V was pared by 6 bases and J by 1 base, with 13 bases between. The CDR3 is made up of 14 amino acids.

The rearrangement joins TRBV4-2 to TRBJ1-5, with D unresolved. The length of the CDR3 is 13 residues. V was shortened by 0 bases and J by 6 bases, with 6 bases between the two germline ends. The germline CDR1 and CDR2 sequences are LGHNA and YNFKEQ. The CDR3 loop reads CASSQDSGQPQHF. CDR3 nucleotide sequence: TGTGCCAGCAGCCAAGACAGTGGTCAGCCCCAGCATTTT.

CDR3 sequence: CASSQAGGREWGPSTDTQYF. The CDR3 DNA follows: TGTGCCAGCAGCCAAGCCGGCGGCAGGGAGTGGGGACCTAGCACAGATACGCAGTATTTT. The genes are TRBV14 and TRBJ2-3; D may match TRBD1 or TRBD2 (5 bases each). This CDR3 is built from 20 residues. Trimming removed 1 base from V and 0 bases from J, with 23 bases in between. Germline CDR1 SGHDN, CDR2 FVKESK.

The chain joins TRBV28 to TRBJ1-5, with D unclear. The ends were cut back, 3 bases at V and 4 bases at J, with 13 bases in the middle. The CDR3 sequence is 15 residues long. The germline V gene encodes CDR1 MDHEN and CDR2 SYDVKM. CDR3 sequence reads: CASSFDGPLNQPQHF. DNA of the CDR3: TGTGCCAGCAGTTTCGATGGACCTCTAAATCAGCCCCAGCATTTT.

The chain carries TRBV7-2 and TRBJ2-7; D is perhaps TRBD2 (6 bases). There are 12 residues in the CDR3. The germline V gene has CDR1 SGHTA and CDR2 FQGNSA. V was pared by 5 bases and J by 6 bases, with 11 bases between. The CDR3 DNA reads as TGTGCCAGCAGCCCCCCTAGCGCCGAGCAGTACTTC. Its protein product is CASSPPSAEQYF.